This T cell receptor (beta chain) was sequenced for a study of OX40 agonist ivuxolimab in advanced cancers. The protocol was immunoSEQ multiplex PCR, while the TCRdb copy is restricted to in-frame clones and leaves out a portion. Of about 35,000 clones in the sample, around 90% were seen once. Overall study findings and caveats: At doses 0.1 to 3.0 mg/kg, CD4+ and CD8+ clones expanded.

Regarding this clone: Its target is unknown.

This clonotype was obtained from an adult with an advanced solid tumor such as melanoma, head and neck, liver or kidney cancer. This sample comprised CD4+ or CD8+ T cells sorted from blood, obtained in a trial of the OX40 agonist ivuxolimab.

CDR3 region: CASSVGGGYGYTF. CDR3 coding DNA: TGTGCCAGCAGTGTAGGGGGAGGGTATGGCTACACCTTC. The chain has TRBV6-1 and TRBJ1-2; weak D call: TRBD1 (6 bases). The CDR3 consists of 13 residues. V was cut by 4 bases and J by 5 bases, with 11 bases left in between. The V gene's germline CDR1 is MNHNS and CDR2 SASEGT.